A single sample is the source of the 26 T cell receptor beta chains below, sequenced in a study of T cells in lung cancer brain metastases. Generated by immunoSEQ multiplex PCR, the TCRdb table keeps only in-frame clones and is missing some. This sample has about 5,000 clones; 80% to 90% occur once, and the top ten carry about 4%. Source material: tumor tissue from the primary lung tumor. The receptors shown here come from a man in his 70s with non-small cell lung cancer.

The CDR3 protein is CASSQVMTSDTQYF. DNA of the CDR3: TGCGCCAGCAGCCAAGTGATGACTAGCGATACGCAGTATTTT. V and J are TRBV4-1 and TRBJ2-3, with 7 bases matching TRBD2. CDR1 MGHRA and CDR2 YSYEKL come from the germline V gene. With 1 base clipped from V and 6 bases from J, the junction kept 4 bases outside the gene matches. This CDR3 is built from 14 residues.

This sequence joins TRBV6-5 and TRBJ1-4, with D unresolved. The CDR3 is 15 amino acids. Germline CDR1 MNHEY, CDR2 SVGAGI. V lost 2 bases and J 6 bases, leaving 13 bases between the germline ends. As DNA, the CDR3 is TGTGCCAGCAGTTACACTATAGGGCCGGATGAAAAACTGTTTTTT. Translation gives CASSYTIGPDEKLFF.

CDR3 residues: CASSVAPGWEQFF. The CDR3 nucleotides read TGTGCCAGCAGCGTAGCTCCCGGTTGGGAGCAGTTCTTC. The chain carries TRBV9 and TRBJ2-1; the D is unclear. The CDR3 runs 13 residues. V lost 0 bases to trimming and J lost 10 bases, with 11 bases between them. Germline CDR1 reads SGDLS; CDR2 reads YYNGEE.

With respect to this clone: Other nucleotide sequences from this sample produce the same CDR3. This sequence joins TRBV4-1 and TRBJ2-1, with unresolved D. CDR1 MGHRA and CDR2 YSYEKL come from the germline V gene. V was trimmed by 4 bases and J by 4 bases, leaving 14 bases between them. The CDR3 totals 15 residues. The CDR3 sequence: CASSPYQRSYNEQFF. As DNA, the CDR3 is TGCGCCAGCAGCCCTTATCAGCGTTCTTACAATGAGCAGTTCTTC.

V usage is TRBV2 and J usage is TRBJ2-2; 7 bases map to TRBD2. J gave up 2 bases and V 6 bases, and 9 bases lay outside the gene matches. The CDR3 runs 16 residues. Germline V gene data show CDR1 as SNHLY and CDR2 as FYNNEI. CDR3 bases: TGTGCCAGCAGCCCGTGGGGGGGGGTAAACACCGGGGAGCTGTTTTTT. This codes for CASSPWGGVNTGELFF.

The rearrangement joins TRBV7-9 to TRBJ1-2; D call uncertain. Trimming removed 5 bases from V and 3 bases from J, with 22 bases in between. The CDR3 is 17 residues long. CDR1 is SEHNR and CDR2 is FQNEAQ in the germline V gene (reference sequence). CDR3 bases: TGTGCCAGCAGCAAAAAGATCGCCGGGAATTTGGACTATGGCTACACCTTC. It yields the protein CASSKKIAGNLDYGYTF. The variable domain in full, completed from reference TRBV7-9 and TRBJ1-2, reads DTGVSQNPRHKITKRGQNVTFRCDPISEHNRLYWYRQTLGQGPEFLTYFQNEAQLEKSRLLSDRFSAERPKGSFSTLEIQRTEQGDSAMYLCASSKKIAGNLDYGYTFGSGTRLTVV.

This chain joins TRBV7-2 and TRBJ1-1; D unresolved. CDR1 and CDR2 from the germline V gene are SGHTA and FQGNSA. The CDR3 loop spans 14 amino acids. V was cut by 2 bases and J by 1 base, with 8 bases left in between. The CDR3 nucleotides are TGTGCCAGCAGCTTAATCCCGGAGAACACTGAAGCTTTCTTT. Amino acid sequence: CASSLIPENTEAFF.

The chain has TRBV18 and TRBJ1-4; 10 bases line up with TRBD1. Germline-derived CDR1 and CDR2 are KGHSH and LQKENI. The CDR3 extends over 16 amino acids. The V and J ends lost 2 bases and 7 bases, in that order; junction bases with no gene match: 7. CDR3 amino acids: CASSPRSGQGGEKLFF. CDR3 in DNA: TGTGCCAGCTCACCAAGGTCTGGACAGGGGGGTGAAAAACTGTTTTTT.

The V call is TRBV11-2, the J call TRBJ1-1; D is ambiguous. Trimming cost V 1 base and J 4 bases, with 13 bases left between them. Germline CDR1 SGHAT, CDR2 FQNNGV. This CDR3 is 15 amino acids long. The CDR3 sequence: CASSLGEIGSTEAFF. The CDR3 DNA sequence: TGTGCCAGCAGCTTAGGTGAAATAGGGAGCACTGAAGCTTTCTTT.

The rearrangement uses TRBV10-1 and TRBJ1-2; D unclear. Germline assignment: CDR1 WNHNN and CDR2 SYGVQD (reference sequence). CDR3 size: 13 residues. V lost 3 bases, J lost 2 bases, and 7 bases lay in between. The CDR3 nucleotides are TGCGCCAGCAGTGAAGGACGGAACTATGGCTACACCTTC. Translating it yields CASSEGRNYGYTF.

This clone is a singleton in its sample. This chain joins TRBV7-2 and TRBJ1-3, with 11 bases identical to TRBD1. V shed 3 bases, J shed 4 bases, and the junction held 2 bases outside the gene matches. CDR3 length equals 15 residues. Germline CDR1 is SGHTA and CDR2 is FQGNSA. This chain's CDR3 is CASSLWTGGGNTIYF. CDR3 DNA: TGTGCCAGCAGCTTGTGGACAGGGGGCGGAAACACCATATATTTT.

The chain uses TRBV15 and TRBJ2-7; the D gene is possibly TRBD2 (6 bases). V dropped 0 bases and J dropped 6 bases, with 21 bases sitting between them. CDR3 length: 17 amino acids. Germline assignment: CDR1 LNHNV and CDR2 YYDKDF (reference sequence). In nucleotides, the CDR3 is TGTGCCACCAGCAGAGAGGGGGGTTTCTTACTACGGGTCGAGCAGTACTTC. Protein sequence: CATSREGGFLLRVEQYF.

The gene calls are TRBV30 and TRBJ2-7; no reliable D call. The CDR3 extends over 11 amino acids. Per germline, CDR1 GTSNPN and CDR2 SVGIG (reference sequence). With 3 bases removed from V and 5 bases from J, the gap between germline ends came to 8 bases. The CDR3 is CAWRIDHEQYF. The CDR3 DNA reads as TGTGCCTGGAGGATAGACCACGAGCAGTACTTC.

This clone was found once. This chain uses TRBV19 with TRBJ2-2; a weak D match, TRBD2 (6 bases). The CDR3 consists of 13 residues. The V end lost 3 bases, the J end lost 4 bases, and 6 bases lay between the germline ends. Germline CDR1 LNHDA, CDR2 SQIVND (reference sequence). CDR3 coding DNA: TGTGCCAGTAGTATCGGGGGCACCGGGGAGCTGTTTTTT. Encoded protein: CASSIGGTGELFF.

CDR3 in DNA: TGTGCCAGCAGCTTCGGTTGGAGGGCAGATAATTCACCCCTCCACTTT. Amino acids: CASSFGWRADNSPLHF. The chain joins TRBV5-4 to TRBJ1-6, with D unresolved. Trimming stripped 2 bases from V and 5 bases from J, with 14 bases between. The CDR3 is 16 amino acids. Germline CDR1 and CDR2: SGHNT and YYREEE (reference sequence). The full variable domain, with the rest looked up from reference TRBV5-4 and TRBJ1-6, is ETGVTQSPTHLIKTRGQQVTLRCSSQSGHNTVSWYQQALGQGPQFIFQYYREEENGRGNFPPRFSGLQFPNYSSELNVNALELDDSALYLCASSFGWRADNSPLHFGNGTRLTVT.

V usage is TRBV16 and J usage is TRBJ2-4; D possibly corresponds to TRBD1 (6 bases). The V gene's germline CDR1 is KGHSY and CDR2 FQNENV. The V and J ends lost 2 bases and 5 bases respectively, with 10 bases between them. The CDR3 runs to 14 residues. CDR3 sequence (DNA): TGTGCCAGCAGCCAAGGGGCAGGGGAAAACATTCAGTACTTC. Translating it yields CASSQGAGENIQYF.

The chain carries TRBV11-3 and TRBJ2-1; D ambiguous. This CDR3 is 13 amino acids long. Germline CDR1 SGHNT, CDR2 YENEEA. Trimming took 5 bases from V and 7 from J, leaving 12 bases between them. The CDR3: CASSPRDQNEQFF. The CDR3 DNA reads TGTGCCAGCAGCCCCCGAGACCAGAATGAGCAGTTCTTC.

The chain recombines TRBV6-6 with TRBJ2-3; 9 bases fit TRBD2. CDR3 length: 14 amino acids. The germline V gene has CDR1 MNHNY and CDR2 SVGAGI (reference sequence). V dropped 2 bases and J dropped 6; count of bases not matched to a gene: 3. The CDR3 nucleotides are TGTGCCAGCAGTTACGCGGGGGGGCCCGATACGCAGTATTTT. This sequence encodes CASSYAGGPDTQYF.

The CDR3, as DNA: TGTGCCAGCAGCCATACGTTGACGGGAAATGAGCAGTTCTTC. Translated, it gives CASSHTLTGNEQFF. The chain links TRBV7-2 to TRBJ2-1; a possible D gene is TRBD2 (5 bases). The germline V gene encodes CDR1 SGHTA and CDR2 FQGNSA. Deletions cut 5 bases from V and 7 bases from J, with 15 bases between. The CDR3 is made up of 14 amino acids. Full variable domain (remainder filled in from reference TRBV7-2 and TRBJ2-1): GAGVSQSPSNKVTEKGKDVELRCDPISGHTALYWYRQSLGQGLEFLIYFQGNSAPDKSGLPSDRFSAERTGGSVSTLTIQRTQQEDSAVYLCASSHTLTGNEQFFGPGTRLTVL.

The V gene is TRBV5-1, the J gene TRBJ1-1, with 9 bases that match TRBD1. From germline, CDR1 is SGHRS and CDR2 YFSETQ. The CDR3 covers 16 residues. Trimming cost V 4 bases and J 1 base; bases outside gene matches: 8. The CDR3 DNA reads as TGCGCCAGCAGCCGGGGACAGGGAGGGCCGAACACTGAAGCTTTCTTT. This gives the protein CASSRGQGGPNTEAFF.

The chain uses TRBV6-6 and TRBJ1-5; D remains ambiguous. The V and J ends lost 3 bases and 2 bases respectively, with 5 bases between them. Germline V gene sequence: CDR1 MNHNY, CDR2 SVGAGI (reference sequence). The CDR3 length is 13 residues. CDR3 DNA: TGTGCCAGCAGTTATTACGGCAATCAGCCCCAGCATTTT. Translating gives CASSYYGNQPQHF.

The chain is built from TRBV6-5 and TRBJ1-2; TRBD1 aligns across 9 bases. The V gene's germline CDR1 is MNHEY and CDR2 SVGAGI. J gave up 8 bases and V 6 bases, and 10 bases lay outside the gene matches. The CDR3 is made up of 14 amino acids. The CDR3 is CASSPTRQGGGYTF. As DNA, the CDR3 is TGTGCCAGCAGCCCCACCCGACAGGGGGGAGGCTACACCTTC.

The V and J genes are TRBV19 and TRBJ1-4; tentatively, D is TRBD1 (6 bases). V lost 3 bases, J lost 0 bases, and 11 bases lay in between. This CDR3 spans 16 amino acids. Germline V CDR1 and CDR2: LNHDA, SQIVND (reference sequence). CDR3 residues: CASSIRRGATNEKLFF. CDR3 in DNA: TGTGCCAGTAGTATTAGGAGGGGGGCAACTAATGAAAAACTGTTTTTT.

The CDR3 protein is CACQVQGIAPLHF. For the CDR3, the DNA is TGTGCCTGCCAGGTACAGGGGATAGCACCCCTCCACTTT. The rearrangement links TRBV30 to TRBJ1-6, with 7 bases identical to TRBD1. Germline CDR1 reads GTSNPN; CDR2 reads SVGIG (reference sequence). V lost 6 bases and J lost 11; bases outside the gene matches: 10. CDR3 length: 13 residues.

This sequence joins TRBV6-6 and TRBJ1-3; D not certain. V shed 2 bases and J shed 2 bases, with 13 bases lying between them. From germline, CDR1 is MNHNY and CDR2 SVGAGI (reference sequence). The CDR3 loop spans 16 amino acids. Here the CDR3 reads CASSYPDIGAGNTIYF. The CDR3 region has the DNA TGTGCCAGCAGTTACCCTGACATCGGGGCTGGAAACACCATATATTTT.

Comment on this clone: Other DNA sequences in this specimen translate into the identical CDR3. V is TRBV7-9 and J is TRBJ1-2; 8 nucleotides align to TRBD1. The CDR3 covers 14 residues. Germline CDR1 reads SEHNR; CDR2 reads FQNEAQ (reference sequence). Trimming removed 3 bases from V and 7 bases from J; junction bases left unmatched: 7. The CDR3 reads CASSFGQGGSGYTF. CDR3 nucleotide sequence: TGTGCCAGCAGCTTCGGACAGGGAGGTAGTGGCTACACCTTC.